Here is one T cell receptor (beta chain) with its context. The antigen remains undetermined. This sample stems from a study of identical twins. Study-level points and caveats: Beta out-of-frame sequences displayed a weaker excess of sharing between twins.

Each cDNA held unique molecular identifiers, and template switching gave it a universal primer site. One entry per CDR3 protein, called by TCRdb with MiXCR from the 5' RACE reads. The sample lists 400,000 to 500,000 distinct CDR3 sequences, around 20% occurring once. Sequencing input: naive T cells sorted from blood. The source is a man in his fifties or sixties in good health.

DNA for the CDR3: TGTGCCAGCAGACCCAACACAGATACGCAGTATTTT. Amino acids: CASRPNTDTQYF. The chain uses TRBV7-2 and TRBJ2-3; no firm D call. V dropped 6 bases and J dropped 2 bases, with 6 bases sitting between them. Germline V gene sequence: CDR1 SGHTA, CDR2 FQGNSA. There are 12 residues in the CDR3.